Listed below are T cell receptor beta chains from one sample, sequenced in a study of blood T cell repertoires in COVID-19. The method was immunoSEQ multiplex PCR; TCRdb's version includes in-frame clones alone and lacks a portion of them. The sample holds about 75,000 clones, 79% seen once. Material for sequencing was peripheral blood. The receptors here all came from a woman of 80 years or more with active or convalescent COVID-19. The CDR3 runs from the conserved cysteine through the conserved F or W. The D gene is left open where the match is weak. Only some rows state a clone size, as once, few, many or a class for expanded clones.

J gene: TRBJ2-1
V gene: TRBV28
D gene: TRBD2
clone size: NA
CDR3 protein: CASSFGLAGGRGQYEQFF
CDR3 DNA: TGTGCCAGCAGTTTCGGACTAGCGGGAGGACGGGGACAATATGAGCAGTTCTTC

J gene: TRBJ2-1
V gene: TRBV3-1/TRBV3-2
D gene: TRBD2
clone size: NA
CDR3 protein: CASSQRGVSGRAIGYNEQFF
CDR3 DNA: TGTGCCAGCAGCCAAAGAGGGGTCAGCGGGAGGGCCATAGGATACAATGAGCAGTTCTTC

J gene: TRBJ1-2
V gene: TRBV2
D gene: NA
clone size: NA
CDR3 protein: CASRGQNNYGYTF
CDR3 DNA: TGTGCCAGCCGAGGACAGAACAACTATGGCTACACCTTC

J gene: TRBJ2-1
V gene: TRBV30
D gene: NA
clone size: NA
CDR3 protein: CAWSEGGSYNEQFF
CDR3 DNA: TGTGCCTGGAGTGAGGGGGGGTCCTACAATGAGCAGTTCTTC

J gene: TRBJ1-2
V gene: TRBV7-2
D gene: NA
clone size: NA
CDR3 protein: CASSFRGSYGYTF
CDR3 DNA: TGTGCCAGCAGCTTTAGGGGTTCTTATGGCTACACCTTC

J gene: TRBJ2-7
V gene: TRBV7-9
D gene: NA
clone size: NA
CDR3 protein: CASSFGNEQYF
CDR3 DNA: TGTGCCAGCAGCTTTGGCAACGAGCAGTACTTC

J gene: TRBJ1-4
V gene: TRBV7-2
D gene: TRBD1
clone size: few
CDR3 protein: CASSLAGTGFEKLFF
CDR3 DNA: TGTGCCAGCAGCTTAGCCGGGACAGGGTTTGAAAAACTGTTTTTT

J gene: TRBJ2-7
V gene: TRBV7-2
D gene: NA
clone size: few
CDR3 protein: CASSLISPRRSSYEQYF
CDR3 DNA: TGTGCCAGCAGCTTAATCTCCCCCCGGCGGAGCTCCTACGAGCAGTACTTC

J gene: TRBJ1-4
V gene: TRBV6-5
D gene: NA
clone size: once
CDR3 protein: CASSTTLWAEKLFF
CDR3 DNA: TGTGCCAGCAGTACGACCTTGTGGGCTGAAAAACTGTTTTTT

J gene: TRBJ2-7
V gene: TRBV5-4
D gene: NA
clone size: NA
CDR3 protein: CASSRGTTSYEQYF
CDR3 DNA: TGTGCCAGCAGCCGTGGGACAACATCCTACGAGCAGTACTTC

J gene: TRBJ1-6
V gene: TRBV7-9
D gene: TRBD1
clone size: NA
CDR3 protein: CASSRGQGFYNSPLHF
CDR3 DNA: TGTGCCAGCAGCCGCGGACAGGGTTTTTATAATTCACCCCTCCACTTT

J gene: TRBJ1-5
V gene: TRBV18
D gene: TRBD1
clone size: NA
CDR3 protein: CASSPLGQVYSNQPQHF
CDR3 DNA: TGTGCCAGCTCACCCCTGGGACAGGTCTATAGCAATCAGCCCCAGCATTTT

J gene: TRBJ2-7
V gene: TRBV6-1
D gene: NA
clone size: many
CDR3 protein: CASSDGNSHEQYF
CDR3 DNA: TGTGCCAGCAGTGACGGGAACAGTCACGAGCAGTACTTC

J gene: TRBJ1-1
V gene: TRBV5-1
D gene: TRBD1
clone size: NA
CDR3 protein: CASSSGQGGTEAFF
CDR3 DNA: TGCGCCAGCAGCTCTGGACAGGGAGGCACTGAAGCTTTCTTT

J gene: TRBJ2-2
V gene: TRBV18
D gene: NA
clone size: NA
CDR3 protein: CASSPGTPNTGELFF
CDR3 DNA: TGTGCCAGCTCACCCGGGACACCCAACACCGGGGAGCTGTTTTTT

J gene: TRBJ2-6
V gene: TRBV5-4
D gene: NA
clone size: once
CDR3 protein: CASTAGGPGANVLTF
CDR3 DNA: TGTGCCAGCACCGCCGGGGGGCCTGGGGCCAACGTCCTGACTTTC

J gene: TRBJ2-7
V gene: TRBV14
D gene: TRBD2
clone size: NA
CDR3 protein: CASSQGSGKGYEQYF
CDR3 DNA: TGTGCCAGCAGCCAAGGTAGCGGGAAGGGCTACGAGCAGTACTTC

J gene: TRBJ1-1
V gene: TRBV9
D gene: NA
clone size: few
CDR3 protein: CASSVVQTNTEAFF
CDR3 DNA: TGTGCCAGCAGCGTAGTACAGACGAACACTGAAGCTTTCTTT

J gene: TRBJ1-4
V gene: TRBV4-1
D gene: NA
clone size: NA
CDR3 protein: CASSQTGANEKLFF
CDR3 DNA: TGCGCCAGCAGCCAAACAGGAGCTAATGAAAAACTGTTTTTT

J gene: TRBJ2-3
V gene: TRBV7-3
D gene: TRBD2
clone size: NA
CDR3 protein: CASRREGRADTQYF
CDR3 DNA: TGTGCCAGCAGGCGGGAGGGCCGAGCAGATACGCAGTATTTT

J gene: TRBJ2-3
V gene: TRBV5-6
D gene: TRBD2
clone size: NA
CDR3 protein: CASQGLAVPTDTQYF
CDR3 DNA: TGTGCCAGTCAGGGACTAGCGGTACCCACAGATACGCAGTATTTT

J gene: TRBJ1-1
V gene: TRBV10-1
D gene: NA
clone size: NA
CDR3 protein: CASSECEREAFF
CDR3 DNA: TGCGCCAGCAGTGAATGTGAGCGGGAAGCTTTCTTT

J gene: TRBJ2-7
V gene: TRBV1
D gene: NA
clone size: NA
CDR3 protein: CTSSQRTRRETYEQYF
CDR3 DNA: TGCACCAGCAGCCAGAGGACAAGGCGTGAAACCTACGAGCAGTACTTC

J gene: TRBJ2-1
V gene: TRBV14
D gene: TRBD1
clone size: NA
CDR3 protein: CASRGDSNEQFF
CDR3 DNA: TGTGCCAGCAGAGGGGACAGCAATGAGCAGTTCTTC

J gene: TRBJ1-1
V gene: TRBV6-6
D gene: TRBD1
clone size: once
CDR3 protein: CASSPGQGLNTEAFF
CDR3 DNA: TGTGCCAGCAGCCCCGGACAGGGTCTGAACACTGAAGCTTTCTTT

J gene: TRBJ1-2
V gene: TRBV4-2
D gene: NA
clone size: NA
CDR3 protein: CASSQILQGSGGYTF
CDR3 DNA: TGTGCCAGCAGCCAGATACTACAGGGCTCGGGGGGCTACACCTTC

J gene: TRBJ2-2
V gene: TRBV5-6
D gene: NA
clone size: NA
CDR3 protein: CASSTSGELFF
CDR3 DNA: TGTGCCAGCAGCACGAGCGGGGAGCTGTTTTTT

J gene: TRBJ2-7
V gene: TRBV27
D gene: TRBD1
clone size: NA
CDR3 protein: CASSPTFDRGLSYEQYF
CDR3 DNA: TGTGCCAGCAGTCCGACCTTCGACAGGGGGTTATCCTACGAGCAGTACTTC

J gene: TRBJ2-2
V gene: TRBV14
D gene: TRBD2
clone size: NA
CDR3 protein: CASSPSGRATGELFF
CDR3 DNA: TGTGCCAGCAGCCCTAGCGGGAGGGCAACCGGGGAGCTGTTTTTT

J gene: TRBJ2-5
V gene: TRBV3-1/TRBV3-2
D gene: NA
clone size: NA
CDR3 protein: CASSQNGLAHQETQYF
CDR3 DNA: TGTGCCAGCAGCCAAAACGGGCTAGCGCATCAAGAGACCCAGTACTTC

J gene: TRBJ2-1
V gene: TRBV11-3
D gene: TRBD1
clone size: once
CDR3 protein: CASSVGQGVNEQFF
CDR3 DNA: TGTGCCAGCAGCGTGGGACAGGGGGTAAATGAGCAGTTCTTC

J gene: TRBJ2-3
V gene: TRBV3-1/TRBV3-2
D gene: NA
clone size: once
CDR3 protein: CASSRPGHNSTDTQYF
CDR3 DNA: TGTGCCAGCAGCCGACCGGGACACAACTCCACAGATACGCAGTATTTT

J gene: TRBJ2-1
V gene: TRBV13
D gene: NA
clone size: NA
CDR3 protein: CASSIHPGAAYNEQFF
CDR3 DNA: TGTGCCAGCAGCATCCATCCAGGGGCCGCTTACAATGAGCAGTTCTTC

J gene: TRBJ1-1
V gene: TRBV6-5
D gene: NA
clone size: NA
CDR3 protein: CASSYSNRAGLGAFF
CDR3 DNA: TGTGCCAGCAGTTACTCGAACAGGGCTGGATTGGGAGCTTTCTTT

J gene: TRBJ1-5
V gene: TRBV6-2/TRBV6-3
D gene: TRBD1
clone size: NA
CDR3 protein: CASSRDRGRPQHF
CDR3 DNA: TGTGCCAGCAGCCGTGACAGGGGTCGGCCCCAGCATTTT

J gene: TRBJ1-2
V gene: TRBV11-2
D gene: NA
clone size: NA
CDR3 protein: CASSDAGPYGYTF
CDR3 DNA: TGTGCCAGCAGCGACGCGGGACCCTATGGCTACACCTTC

J gene: TRBJ2-1
V gene: TRBV3-1/TRBV3-2
D gene: TRBD2
clone size: once
CDR3 protein: CASSQERLAQRQFF
CDR3 DNA: TGTGCCAGCAGCCAAGAGCGACTAGCCCAGCGTCAGTTCTTC

J gene: TRBJ2-1
V gene: TRBV5-8
D gene: NA
clone size: few
CDR3 protein: CASSLNSPTDSYNEQFF
CDR3 DNA: TGTGCCAGCAGCTTGAACTCCCCTACCGACAGCTACAATGAGCAGTTCTTC

J gene: TRBJ2-7
V gene: TRBV6-2/TRBV6-3
D gene: TRBD1
clone size: once
CDR3 protein: CASSPGGTYEQYF
CDR3 DNA: TGTGCCAGCAGTCCAGGGGGCACCTACGAGCAGTACTTC

J gene: TRBJ2-1
V gene: TRBV7-9
D gene: NA
clone size: few
CDR3 protein: CASSLGPFNEQFF
CDR3 DNA: TGTGCCAGCAGCTTAGGGCCCTTCAATGAGCAGTTCTTC

J gene: TRBJ1-2
V gene: TRBV2
D gene: NA
clone size: NA
CDR3 protein: CASSGPRGGYTF
CDR3 DNA: TGTGCCAGCAGTGGACCCAGGGGCGGCTACACCTTC

J gene: TRBJ2-5
V gene: TRBV18
D gene: NA
clone size: NA
CDR3 protein: CASSPDKVGTQYF
CDR3 DNA: TGTGCCAGCTCACCAGACAAGGTGGGGACCCAGTACTTC

J gene: TRBJ2-3
V gene: TRBV7-2
D gene: TRBD2
clone size: NA
CDR3 protein: CASSLYKGGRIADTQYF
CDR3 DNA: TGTGCCAGCAGCTTATATAAAGGCGGGAGAATCGCAGATACGCAGTATTTT

J gene: TRBJ1-2
V gene: TRBV28
D gene: NA
clone size: NA
CDR3 protein: CASSSLGEANYGYTF
CDR3 DNA: TGTGCCAGCAGTTCCCTGGGAGAAGCTAACTATGGCTACACCTTC

J gene: TRBJ1-2
V gene: TRBV19
D gene: TRBD1
clone size: few
CDR3 protein: CASSMGTGDGYTF
CDR3 DNA: TGTGCCAGTAGTATGGGGACAGGGGATGGCTACACCTTC

J gene: TRBJ2-3
V gene: TRBV5-6
D gene: NA
clone size: NA
CDR3 protein: CASSLAGSPGKYF
CDR3 DNA: TGTGCCAGCAGCTTGGCCGGGAGCCCCGGGAAGTATTTT

J gene: TRBJ2-3
V gene: TRBV19
D gene: TRBD2
clone size: NA
CDR3 protein: CASSTSGRGGTDTQYF
CDR3 DNA: TGTGCCAGTAGTACTAGCGGGAGGGGGGGCACAGATACGCAGTATTTT

J gene: TRBJ2-1
V gene: TRBV28
D gene: NA
clone size: NA
CDR3 protein: CASSLVRGGAYNEQFF
CDR3 DNA: TGTGCCAGCAGTTTAGTACGAGGCGGGGCCTACAATGAGCAGTTCTTC

J gene: TRBJ1-2
V gene: TRBV3-1/TRBV3-2
D gene: TRBD1
clone size: NA
CDR3 protein: CASSQADRATYGYTF
CDR3 DNA: TGTGCCAGCAGCCAAGCGGACAGGGCAACCTATGGCTACACCTTC

J gene: TRBJ2-7
V gene: TRBV29-1
D gene: TRBD1
clone size: NA
CDR3 protein: CSVGTGIYEQYF
CDR3 DNA: TGCAGCGTTGGGACAGGGATCTACGAGCAGTACTTC

J gene: TRBJ2-7
V gene: TRBV7-9
D gene: TRBD2
clone size: NA
CDR3 protein: CASSKVAGVTYEQYF
CDR3 DNA: TGTGCCAGCAGCAAGGTTGCGGGAGTCACCTACGAGCAGTACTTC

J gene: TRBJ2-7
V gene: TRBV4-3
D gene: NA
clone size: NA
CDR3 protein: CASSPEETARGYEQYF
CDR3 DNA: TGCGCCAGCAGCCCCGAAGAGACGGCCAGGGGTTACGAGCAGTACTTC

J gene: TRBJ2-2
V gene: TRBV4-3
D gene: NA
clone size: NA
CDR3 protein: CASSQDITGELFF
CDR3 DNA: TGCGCCAGCAGCCAAGATATCACCGGGGAGCTGTTTTTT

J gene: TRBJ2-7
V gene: TRBV5-8
D gene: NA
clone size: NA
CDR3 protein: CASIREDSYEQYF
CDR3 DNA: TGTGCCAGCATAAGAGAAGACTCCTACGAGCAGTACTTC

J gene: TRBJ1-2
V gene: TRBV28
D gene: NA
clone size: NA
CDR3 protein: CASSFSWQAYYGYTF
CDR3 DNA: TGTGCCAGCAGTTTCTCCTGGCAGGCCTACTATGGCTACACCTTC

J gene: TRBJ1-2
V gene: TRBV7-8
D gene: NA
clone size: once
CDR3 protein: CASSLTVGYTF
CDR3 DNA: TGTGCCAGCAGCCTGACAGTCGGCTACACCTTC

J gene: TRBJ1-2
V gene: TRBV29-1
D gene: NA
clone size: once
CDR3 protein: CSVAPEGMRQLANYGYTF
CDR3 DNA: TGCAGCGTTGCCCCGGAGGGAATGCGACAGTTAGCTAACTATGGCTACACCTTC

J gene: TRBJ2-3
V gene: TRBV19
D gene: TRBD2
clone size: NA
CDR3 protein: CASGDTSGGARYTQYF
CDR3 DNA: TGTGCCAGTGGAGACACTAGCGGGGGGGCTCGGTATACGCAGTATTTT

J gene: TRBJ2-7
V gene: TRBV6-5
D gene: NA
clone size: NA
CDR3 protein: CASSRDTYEQYF
CDR3 DNA: TGTGCCAGCAGTCGTGACACCTACGAGCAGTACTTC

J gene: TRBJ2-7
V gene: TRBV30
D gene: TRBD2
clone size: NA
CDR3 protein: CAWSVMAGGREQYF
CDR3 DNA: TGTGCCTGGAGTGTTATGGCGGGAGGGCGCGAGCAGTACTTC